This TCR beta chain was obtained from a study of blood T cell repertoires in COVID-19. Here immunoSEQ multiplex PCR was the method, and the copy in TCRdb shows in-frame clones only, minus some. The sample lists some 76,000 clones; approximately 90% were seen once. Germline V CDR1 and CDR2: LGHDT, YNNKEL (reference sequence). V was pared by 1 base and J by 7 bases, with 8 bases of the junction left unmatched. The CDR3 loop spans 15 amino acids. The sequenced sample was peripheral blood. The rearrangement joins TRBV3-1 (or the pseudogene TRBV3-2) to TRBJ1-2, with 8 bases matching TRBD1. The clonotype was recovered from a man aged 55 to 70 with acute or convalescent COVID-19. CDR3 sequence reads: CASSQVGGQGAGYTF. DNA of the CDR3: TGTGCCAGCAGCCAAGTTGGCGGACAGGGAGCTGGCTACACCTTC.